These T cell receptor beta chains were read from a single sample in a study of T cell responses to AZD1222 COVID-19 vaccine. Assay used: immunoSEQ multiplex PCR; TCRdb lists only in-frame clones, some missing. This table holds about 140,000 clones, roughly nine tenths found once. Source: peripheral blood, taken on day 0 of AZD1222 vaccination. All receptors derive from an adult in good health. CDR3s include the opening cysteine and the closing phenylalanine or tryptophan. A D gene is named only where the DNA matches it firmly. Clone size is stated in some rows and not others, as once, few, many or a class when expanded.

clone_size	d_call	v_call	j_call	cdr3_aa	cdr3_nt
NA	NA	TRBV7-2	TRBJ1-5	CASSQDRTNQPQHF	TGTGCCAGCAGCCAGGACAGAACCAATCAGCCCCAGCATTTT
NA	TRBD1	TRBV10-3	TRBJ1-3	CAITGGGNTIYF	TGTGCCATAACAGGGGGAGGAAACACCATATATTTT
NA	NA	TRBV5-6	TRBJ2-6	CASSLEQGGTGANVLTF	TGTGCCAGCAGCTTGGAACAGGGTGGAACTGGGGCCAACGTCCTGACTTTC
NA	NA	TRBV9	TRBJ2-2	CASSPRGDTGELFF	TGTGCCAGCAGCCCCCGGGGAGACACCGGGGAGCTGTTTTTT
NA	NA	TRBV4-3	TRBJ1-3	CASSPARGGWNTIYF	TGCGCCAGCAGCCCCGCGCGGGGGGGATGGAACACCATATATTTT
NA	NA	TRBV10-3	TRBJ2-7	CAISGRAYEQYF	TGTGCCATCAGTGGCAGGGCTTACGAGCAGTACTTC
NA	TRBD2	TRBV5-6	TRBJ2-7	CASRPGLAGDYEQYF	TGTGCCAGCAGACCCGGACTAGCGGGAGATTACGAGCAGTACTTC
NA	TRBD1	TRBV14	TRBJ2-7	CASSPGTGNFYEQYF	TGTGCCAGCAGCCCCGGGACAGGGAATTTCTACGAGCAGTACTTC
NA	TRBD1	TRBV13	TRBJ2-7	CASSSLVGQSFYEQYF	TGTGCCAGCAGCTCCCTGGTGGGACAGTCTTTCTACGAGCAGTACTTC
NA	TRBD2	TRBV7-9	TRBJ2-7	CASSLGGLANEQYF	TGTGCCAGCAGCTTAGGGGGACTAGCGAACGAGCAGTACTTC
NA	TRBD2	TRBV7-9	TRBJ2-2	CASSPTRGGNPGELFF	TGTGCCAGCAGCCCCACCCGGGGGGGTAATCCCGGGGAGCTGTTTTTT
NA	NA	TRBV10-3	TRBJ1-5	CAISEGPGKQPQHF	TGTGCCATCAGTGAAGGTCCAGGGAAGCAGCCCCAGCATTTT
NA	TRBD2	TRBV5-4	TRBJ2-7	CASSFGSGRFDEQYF	TGTGCCAGCAGCTTCGGTAGCGGGAGGTTCGACGAGCAGTACTTC
few	NA	TRBV2	TRBJ1-1	CASRRTQNAGGNTEAFF	TGTGCCAGCAGACGGACTCAAAACGCCGGGGGGAACACTGAAGCTTTCTTT
NA	TRBD1	TRBV6-2/TRBV6-3	TRBJ2-1	CASSSDRAYNEQFF	TGTGCCAGCAGTTCGGACAGGGCCTACAATGAGCAGTTCTTC
NA	TRBD1	TRBV5-1	TRBJ1-2	CASSLGNRGANYGYTF	TGCGCCAGCAGCTTGGGGAACAGGGGAGCCAACTATGGCTACACCTTC
NA	TRBD2	TRBV7-2	TRBJ2-1	CASSFNSLADYNEQFF	TGTGCCAGCAGCTTTAACTCACTAGCGGATTACAATGAGCAGTTCTTC
NA	NA	TRBV2	TRBJ2-5	CASSETQGIETQYF	TGTGCCAGCAGTGAAACCCAGGGGATAGAGACCCAGTACTTC
once	TRBD2	TRBV5-4	TRBJ2-7	CASSLERGPSYEQYF	TGTGCCAGCAGCTTGGAGCGGGGTCCCTCCTACGAGCAGTACTTC
once	NA	TRBV19	TRBJ2-3	CASSSYRERDTQYF	TGTGCCAGTAGTAGCTACAGGGAGCGAGATACGCAGTATTTT
NA	NA	TRBV12-5	TRBJ1-6	CASGLSKGGSPLHF	TGTGCTAGTGGTTTGTCGAAAGGGGGTTCACCCCTCCACTTT
NA	NA	TRBV5-1	TRBJ2-7	CASSTDIGVREQYF	TGCGCCAGCAGCACGGATATAGGGGTGCGCGAGCAGTACTTC
NA	TRBD1	TRBV7-9	TRBJ1-1	CATSGTGKNTEAFF	TGTGCCACCTCCGGGACAGGGAAGAACACTGAAGCTTTCTTT
NA	NA	TRBV18	TRBJ1-6	CASSPDESPLHF	TGTGCCAGCTCACCCGATGAGTCACCCCTCCACTTT
NA	NA	TRBV19	TRBJ1-2	CASNPTRPNYGYTF	TGTGCCAGTAACCCGACCCGCCCTAACTATGGCTACACCTTC
NA	NA	TRBV7-2	TRBJ1-1	CASRLGTRNTEAFF	TGTGCCAGCAGACTCGGCACGAGGAACACTGAAGCTTTCTTT
NA	NA	TRBV6-1	TRBJ1-2	CASSDRAAGGYTF	TGTGCCAGCAGTGACAGGGCCGCGGGGGGCTACACCTTC
NA	NA	TRBV12-3/TRBV12-4	TRBJ2-7	CASKGGLYEQYF	TGTGCCAGCAAGGGGGGGCTCTACGAGCAGTACTTC
NA	NA	TRBV5-1	TRBJ1-1	CASSIHGNTEAFF	TGCGCCAGCAGCATACACGGGAACACTGAAGCTTTCTTT
NA	NA	TRBV11-2	TRBJ1-5	CASSLAAGLGQPQHF	TGTGCCAGCAGCTTAGCCGCAGGGCTGGGTCAGCCCCAGCATTTT
few	NA	TRBV6-5	TRBJ1-4	CASSLARSEKLFF	TGTGCCAGCAGCCTGGCCCGGAGCGAAAAACTGTTTTTT
NA	TRBD2	TRBV7-8	TRBJ2-3	CASSFSVAGGDTQYF	TGTGCCAGCAGCTTTAGCGTAGCGGGAGGGGATACGCAGTATTTT